Shown below are 20 T cell receptor beta chains from a single sample sequenced in a study of T cell repertoires in cytomegalovirus infection. One entry per CDR3 protein results from TCRdb running MiXCR on the reads. Of under 300,000 distinct CDR3 sequences listed, about 18% were seen once; the top ten hold around half. The sequenced sample consisted of CD8+ T cells from PBMCs. The source is a human donor in good health (CMV status not recorded). Some clones in this sample may be carry-over from other donors' samples.

The chain recombines TRBV2 with TRBJ2-1; D unclear. This CDR3 has 14 residues. V was pared by 3 bases and J by 5 bases, with 11 bases between. The germline V gene encodes CDR1 SNHLY and CDR2 FYNNEI. The CDR3: CASSDLGYNNEQFF. Written as DNA, the CDR3 is TGTGCCAGCAGTGATTTGGGTTATAACAATGAGCAGTTCTTC.

V is TRBV28 and J is TRBJ2-1; D possibly matches TRBD1 or TRBD2 (6 bases each). The germline V and J ends were trimmed by 8 bases and 6 bases, with 11 bases remaining between them. CDR3 length equals 12 residues. Germline CDR1 is MDHEN and CDR2 is SYDVKM. CDR3 loop: CASAWGANEQFF. The CDR3 coding sequence is TGTGCCAGCGCATGGGGGGCCAATGAGCAGTTCTTC. Drawing the rest from reference TRBV28 and TRBJ2-1, the complete variable domain is DVKVTQSSRYLVKRTGEKVFLECVQDMDHENMFWYRQDPGLGLRLIYFSYDVKMKEKGDIPEGYSVSREKKERFSLILESASTNQTSMYLCASAWGANEQFFGPGTRLTVL.

This clonotype has at least ten counts. The rearrangement joins TRBV7-9 to TRBJ1-4; possibly TRBD1 for D (6 bases). This CDR3 comprises 15 residues. The V end lost 3 bases, the J end lost 2 bases, and 10 bases lay between the germline ends. Germline V gives CDR1 SEHNR, CDR2 FQNEAQ (reference sequence). The CDR3, as DNA: TGTGCCAGCAGCTTTCCACAGGGTACTAATGAAAAACTGTTTTTT. Amino acids: CASSFPQGTNEKLFF.

The chain couples TRBV14 to TRBJ1-6; 7 bases map to TRBD1. CDR1 is SGHDN and CDR2 is FVKESK in the germline V gene. V lost 4 bases and J lost 6; bases outside the gene matches: 3. The CDR3 consists of 14 residues. This CDR3 reads CASSLGTVNSPLHF. The CDR3 DNA sequence: TGTGCCAGCAGCCTCGGGACAGTTAATTCACCCCTCCACTTT.

This clonotype was detected a few times. The genes are TRBV6-1 and TRBJ2-7, with D possibly being TRBD1 or TRBD2 (5 bases each). The CDR3 is 17 amino acids. The ends were cut back, 2 bases at V and 6 bases at J, with 23 bases in the middle. CDR1 MNHNS and CDR2 SASEGT come from the germline V gene. The CDR3 nucleotides read TGTGCCAGCAGTGAATCGTTGGCGGCAGGGACGCGGTTCGAGCAGTACTTC. This codes for CASSESLAAGTRFEQYF.

The sample holds many counts of this clonotype. V and J are TRBV20-1 and TRBJ1-1; TRBD1 is a possible D gene (6 bases). Germline-derived CDR1 and CDR2 are DFQATT and SNEGSKA (reference sequence). V was trimmed by 0 bases and J by 4 bases, leaving 12 bases between them. CDR3 length: 14 amino acids. The CDR3: CSAREIRGGTEAFF. The CDR3 DNA sequence: TGCAGTGCTAGAGAGATCAGGGGCGGCACTGAAGCTTTCTTT.

This clonotype was picked up many times. The chain combines TRBV7-9 with TRBJ2-3, with D perhaps TRBD1 (5 bases). CDR1 is SEHNR and CDR2 is FQNEAQ in the germline V gene (reference sequence). The CDR3 runs to 15 residues. The V and J ends lost 6 bases and 0 bases respectively, with 13 bases between them. The CDR3 protein is CASRGAGTSTDTQYF. The CDR3 coding sequence is TGTGCCAGCAGAGGGGCAGGAACTAGCACAGATACGCAGTATTTT.

This clonotype was seen at least ten times. The chain links TRBV6-6 to TRBJ1-4; D is perhaps TRBD1 (6 bases). This CDR3 has 19 residues. V shed 0 bases and J shed 8 bases, with 25 bases lying between them. From germline, CDR1 is MNHNY and CDR2 SVGAGI (reference sequence). The CDR3 here is CASSYSKVSQGRYWEKLFF. The CDR3 nucleotides read TGTGCCAGCAGTTACTCGAAAGTTTCGCAGGGGCGGTACTGGGAAAAACTGTTTTTT.

V and J are TRBV25-1 and TRBJ1-6; the D gene is possibly TRBD1 (6 bases). V gave up 4 bases and J gave up 9 bases, with 19 bases separating them. This CDR3 is built from 16 residues. Germline V gives CDR1 MGHDK, CDR2 SYGVNS. Here the CDR3 DNA reads TGTGCCAGCAGTGCCTGGGTCTCAGGGGTGGGTTCACCCCTCCACTTT. It codes for CASSAWVSGVGSPLHF.

The chain uses TRBV20-1 and TRBJ2-7; the match to TRBD1 covers 10 bases. The junction had 6 bases not matched to a gene; V was cut back by 1 base and J by 6 bases. The germline V gene has CDR1 DFQATT and CDR2 SNEGSKA (reference sequence). The CDR3 totals 14 residues. CDR3 in amino acids: CSARGRDRGPEQYF. The CDR3 DNA is TGCAGTGCTAGAGGCCGGGACAGGGGCCCCGAGCAGTACTTC.

V usage is TRBV7-9 and J usage is TRBJ2-1; D is possibly TRBD1 (6 bases). CDR1 and CDR2 from the germline V gene are SEHNR and FQNEAQ (reference sequence). CDR3 length equals 15 residues. V was trimmed by 5 bases and J by 8 bases, leaving 19 bases between them. As DNA, the CDR3 is TGTGCCAGCAGCGCAGGGGACCTTGTCGTCGATGAGCAGTTCTTC. Its translation is CASSAGDLVVDEQFF.

In its sample, this clonotype was seen once. This chain links TRBV15 with TRBJ2-7; D tentatively fits TRBD1 or TRBD2 (7 bases each). This CDR3 contains 15 residues. CDR1 and CDR2 (germline): LNHNV, YYDKDF (reference sequence). The ends were cut back, 0 bases at V and 6 bases at J, with 15 bases in the middle. The CDR3 bases are TGTGCCACCAGCAGAGATGGGGAGGGGGCGGTCGAGCAGTACTTC. Encoded protein: CATSRDGEGAVEQYF.

This chain connects TRBV20-1 to TRBJ2-7, with 9 bases matching TRBD2. The CDR3 is 15 residues long. The J segment lost 1 base and the V segment lost 0 bases, leaving 4 bases of the junction unmatched. Germline V gives CDR1 DFQATT, CDR2 SNEGSKA (reference sequence). DNA for the CDR3: TGCAGTGCTAGAGATTTCACTAGCGGGTCCTACGAGCAGTACTTC. This translates into CSARDFTSGSYEQYF.

This clonotype was observed a handful of times. The chain has TRBV27 and TRBJ1-5, with D tentatively TRBD1 (5 bases). CDR1 and CDR2 (germline): MNHEY, SMNVEV (reference sequence). The CDR3 extends over 15 amino acids. Trimming left V 0 bases short and J 2 bases short, with 8 bases between. CDR3: CASSLSPGGNQPQHF. The DNA for the CDR3 is TGTGCCAGCAGTTTATCCCCGGGGGGCAATCAGCCCCAGCATTTT.

The rearrangement uses TRBV23-1 and TRBJ1-5; 9 bases match TRBD1. TRBV23-1 is annotated as an ORF whose role is uncertain. Losses at the gene ends were 6 bases for V and 1 base for J; bases not matched to a gene: 7. CDR3 size: 16 residues. CDR3 in amino acids: CASRALDRGSNQPQHF. CDR3 nucleotide sequence: TGCGCCAGCAGGGCATTGGACAGGGGAAGCAATCAGCCCCAGCATTTT.

The chain uses TRBV18 and TRBJ2-5; D perhaps matches TRBD2 (5 bases). V shed 0 bases and J shed 5 bases, with 13 bases lying between them. The CDR3 is 15 residues long. Looked up from germline, CDR1 is KGHSH and CDR2 is LQKENI. The CDR3 DNA sequence: TGTGCCAGCTCACCACCGGCGGCGGGTCGGGAGACCCAGTACTTC. This encodes CASSPPAAGRETQYF.

This clonotype was recorded many times. The DNA of the CDR3 is TGTGCCACCGACGCCTCCGGGAGCTCCTACAATGAGCAGTTCTTC. Translating gives CATDASGSSYNEQFF. The J gene is TRBJ2-1, the V gene TRBV28, with D possibly being TRBD2 (6 bases). In germline, CDR1 is MDHEN, CDR2 SYDVKM. V was trimmed by 10 bases and J by 0 bases, leaving 16 bases between them. There are 15 residues in the CDR3.

Many counts were recorded for this clonotype. The chain combines TRBV7-9 with TRBJ2-1; D not resolved. Germline loops: CDR1 SEHNR, CDR2 FQNEAQ (reference sequence). V was shortened by 7 bases and J by 9 bases, with 13 bases between the two germline ends. The CDR3 is made up of 12 amino acids. CDR3 DNA sequence: TGTGCCAGCATACAAGACGAGGTTGAGCAGTTCTTC. Translated: CASIQDEVEQFF.

V and J are TRBV28 and TRBJ2-5; no clear D. The length of the CDR3 is 13 residues. Trimming left V 7 bases short and J 5 bases short, with 14 bases between. Germline V lookup: CDR1 MDHEN, CDR2 SYDVKM. CDR3 amino acids: CASTSLEVETQYF. The CDR3 DNA sequence: TGTGCCAGCACCTCACTGGAAGTCGAGACCCAGTACTTC.

CDR3 protein: CASSSTSGDIDTQYF. The CDR3, as DNA: TGTGCCAGCAGTTCGACTAGCGGCGACATAGATACGCAGTATTTT. This rearrangement joins TRBV6-5 to TRBJ2-3, with 9 bases matching TRBD2. Per germline, CDR1 MNHEY and CDR2 SVGAGI. V was pared by 4 bases and J by 5 bases, with 7 bases of the junction left unmatched. The CDR3 runs 15 residues.